The rows below give T cell receptor beta chains drawn from one sample of a study of control samples from healthy donors and cancer patients. The protocol was immunoSEQ multiplex PCR, while the TCRdb copy is restricted to in-frame clones and leaves out a portion. The sample records about 160,000 clones, around 90% being singletons. The specimen sequenced was blood. The receptors here all came from a man aged 25 to 40 in good health. Each CDR3 is given with its conserved first and last residue. Fields, in order: clone size, D gene, J gene, V gene, CDR3 DNA, CDR3 protein. A D gene is named only where the DNA matches it firmly. The size field is filled for only some rows; it gives once, few, many or a size class.

size: -; D: TRBD1; J: TRBJ1-1; V: TRBV10-3; DNA: TGTGCCATCAGCCGGGAGACAGGGCCCACTGAAGCTTTCTTT; CDR3: CAISRETGPTEAFF
size: -; D: -; J: TRBJ1-4; V: TRBV18; DNA: TGTGCCAGCTCACCTTTTCGCCAGGGAGATGAAAAACTGTTTTTT; CDR3: CASSPFRQGDEKLFF
size: -; D: TRBD2; J: TRBJ2-7; V: TRBV28; DNA: TGTGCCAGCAGTTCCTCGATCTCTCAGAGCGGGAGTATCTACGAGCAGTACTTC; CDR3: CASSSSISQSGSIYEQYF
size: -; D: -; J: TRBJ2-1; V: TRBV10-1; DNA: TGCGCCCGCAGTGGGGGGGGGCGGGAGAAAGACAATGAGCAGTTCTTC; CDR3: CARSGGGREKDNEQFF
size: -; D: TRBD2; J: TRBJ2-7; V: TRBV7-9; DNA: TGTGCCAGCAGCTTAGAGGCTAGCGGGAGTTACGAGCAGTACTTC; CDR3: CASSLEASGSYEQYF
size: once; D: -; J: TRBJ1-2; V: TRBV18; DNA: TGTGCCAGCTCACCGAGGGACTCCCGCGGGACTAACTATGGCTACACCTTC; CDR3: CASSPRDSRGTNYGYTF
size: -; D: -; J: TRBJ2-1; V: TRBV14; DNA: TGTGCCAGCAGCCAAGGTCTATCAGATGAGCAGTTCTTC; CDR3: CASSQGLSDEQFF
size: -; D: TRBD2; J: TRBJ2-6; V: TRBV5-5; DNA: TGTGCCAGCAGCCCCTCGGGGGGGGCCTTCTCTGGGGCCAACGTCCTGACTTTC; CDR3: CASSPSGGAFSGANVLTF
size: -; D: TRBD2; J: TRBJ2-7; V: TRBV12-5; DNA: TGTGCTAGTGGTCTAAACGGACTAGCGGTATTC; CDR3: CASGLNGLAVF
size: -; D: -; J: TRBJ2-7; V: TRBV18; DNA: TGTGCCAGCTCACCAAGGGCAGGGACGTCCTACGAGCAGTACTTC; CDR3: CASSPRAGTSYEQYF
size: -; D: -; J: TRBJ2-7; V: TRBV6-6; DNA: TGTGCCAGCAGTCACCGGGGTCGACAGGAAGCGACGGATTACGAGCAGTACTTC; CDR3: CASSHRGRQEATDYEQYF
size: -; D: -; J: TRBJ2-4; V: TRBV5-4; DNA: TGTGCCAGCAGCTTGGCAATAATTGCCAAAAACATTCAGTACTTC; CDR3: CASSLAIIAKNIQYF
size: -; D: TRBD2; J: TRBJ2-5; V: TRBV7-2; DNA: TGTGCCAGCAGCTTGGGGGAGGGCCCGAAGACCCAGTACTTC; CDR3: CASSLGEGPKTQYF
size: -; D: TRBD1; J: TRBJ1-4; V: TRBV28; DNA: TGTGCCAGCAGCACCCCCTTGGGACAGGGGAGGGAAAAACTGTTTTTT; CDR3: CASSTPLGQGREKLFF
size: -; D: -; J: TRBJ2-7; V: TRBV28; DNA: TGTGCCAGCAGTTTTCCGCCTGGGGAGCAGTACTTC; CDR3: CASSFPPGEQYF
size: -; D: -; J: TRBJ2-1; V: TRBV7-9; DNA: TGTGCCAGCGCCTGGGGCTCCTACAATGAGCAGTTCTTC; CDR3: CASAWGSYNEQFF
size: -; D: -; J: TRBJ2-5; V: TRBV11-3; DNA: TGTGCCAGCAGTTTAGGCCCGGGCCAAGAGACCCAGTACTTC; CDR3: CASSLGPGQETQYF
size: -; D: -; J: TRBJ2-3; V: TRBV7-3; DNA: TGTGCCAGCAGCTTCCGGGGACCCAAAGCAGATACGCAGTATTTT; CDR3: CASSFRGPKADTQYF
size: -; D: TRBD2; J: TRBJ2-1; V: TRBV5-1; DNA: TGCGCCAGCACCCTGGGACTAGCGATTGGACCGACTAGGCCCACTCAGTTCTTC; CDR3: CASTLGLAIGPTRPTQFF
size: once; D: -; J: TRBJ2-5; V: TRBV5-1; DNA: TGCGCCAGCAAAACAGTGAGGTCGGGCCAAGAGACCCAGTACTTC; CDR3: CASKTVRSGQETQYF
size: -; D: TRBD2; J: TRBJ2-2; V: TRBV4-2; DNA: TGTGCCAGCAGCCAACTAGCGGGGGACACCGGGGAGCTGTTTTTT; CDR3: CASSQLAGDTGELFF
size: -; D: -; J: TRBJ2-3; V: TRBV6-2/TRBV6-3; DNA: TGTGCCAGCAGTTCCCCCCCCAACTACAATACGCAGTATTTT; CDR3: CASSSPPNYNTQYF
size: -; D: -; J: TRBJ2-1; V: TRBV27; DNA: TGTGCCAGCAGTTTGACTATAGCCTCGTACAATGAGCAGTTCTTC; CDR3: CASSLTIASYNEQFF
size: -; D: -; J: TRBJ1-2; V: TRBV6-6; DNA: TGTGCCAGCAGTATCGGGGGACTGGGTGGCTACACCTTC; CDR3: CASSIGGLGGYTF
size: -; D: TRBD1; J: TRBJ2-7; V: TRBV5-5; DNA: TGTGCCAGCAGCTCAGACAGGGTTTACGAGCAGTACTTC; CDR3: CASSSDRVYEQYF
size: -; D: -; J: TRBJ2-7; V: TRBV5-6; DNA: TGTGCCAGCAGCTTGTCACAGGGTTGGACCTACGAGCAGTACTTC; CDR3: CASSLSQGWTYEQYF
size: -; D: -; J: TRBJ1-1; V: TRBV12-3/TRBV12-4; DNA: TGTGCCAGCAGTTTAGGTACTGAAGCTTTCTTT; CDR3: CASSLGTEAFF
size: -; D: TRBD1; J: TRBJ1-1; V: TRBV7-8; DNA: TGTGCCAGCAGCTTTCGGGACAGAGACACTGAAGCTTTCTTT; CDR3: CASSFRDRDTEAFF
size: -; D: -; J: TRBJ2-7; V: TRBV5-4; DNA: TGTGCCAGCAGCGCGGCCACCGACAGTCGCCACGAGCAGTACTTC; CDR3: CASSAATDSRHEQYF
size: once; D: -; J: TRBJ2-7; V: TRBV7-3; DNA: TGTGCCAGCAGCTTAAAGGCAGGACCAAGGCAGTACTTC; CDR3: CASSLKAGPRQYF
size: -; D: TRBD1; J: TRBJ1-5; V: TRBV7-2; DNA: TGTGCCAGCAGCTTAAAGGGGGCGCCGCCCCAGCATTTT; CDR3: CASSLKGAPPQHF
size: -; D: -; J: TRBJ2-1; V: TRBV12-3/TRBV12-4; DNA: TGTGCCAGCAGTTTTCAGGGGTACAATGAGCAGTTCTTC; CDR3: CASSFQGYNEQFF